This paragraph covers one T cell receptor (beta chain) sequence. This sample is drawn from a study of blood T cells in healthy people across ages. The J segment lost 0 bases and the V segment lost 8 bases, leaving 9 bases of the junction unmatched. The CDR3 runs to 17 residues. Looked up from germline, CDR1 is MNHNS and CDR2 is SASEGT. Then a second PCR, running about 7 to 11 cycles, was carried out with a sample-barcoded 5' primer and a J-beta primer mix. TCRdb fed the 5' RACE reads into MiXCR, producing one record per CDR3 protein. This sample yields 1.5 million to 2 million distinct CDR3 sequences, of which approximately 32% are seen a single time; over 9% belongs to the top ten.

Material: blood. The receptor was derived from a woman in her thirties in good health. The V call is TRBV6-1, the J call TRBJ2-6, with 8 bases matching TRBD1. CDR3 protein: CASFRTGMSSGANVLTF. The CDR3 DNA is TGTGCCAGCTTCCGGACAGGGATGAGCTCTGGGGCCAACGTCCTGACTTTC.